The 21 T cell receptor beta chains reported below all come from one sample, sequenced in a study of cytomegalovirus exposure and HLA in healthy donors. The PCR was carried out with 60 Vbeta primers and 13 Jbeta primers. Produced via immunoSEQ multiplex PCR; TCRdb's table is partial and in-frame only. Of about 160,000 clones in the sample, 80% to 90% were seen once. The sample consisted of PBMCs. The origin of the receptors is a woman in her twenties or thirties in good health and CMV-seropositive.

The chain employs TRBV5-1 and TRBJ1-1; no definite D call. The CDR3 consists of 15 residues. Trimming removed 3 bases at V and 5 bases at J, with 17 bases between. Germline-derived CDR1 and CDR2 are SGHRS and YFSETQ. As DNA, the CDR3 is TGCGCCAGCAGCTACGGGCAATCCGGGAGGACTGAAGCTTTCTTT. It yields the protein CASSYGQSGRTEAFF.

V is TRBV5-8 and J is TRBJ2-7, with 7 bases that match TRBD1. The CDR3 is 15 residues long. V shed 3 bases, J shed 3 bases, and the junction held 9 bases outside the gene matches. Germline values: CDR1 SGHTS, CDR2 YDEGEE. In DNA, the CDR3 is TGTGCCAGCAGCTGGGACAGTGGAAGTTTCTACGAGCAGTACTTC. It yields the protein CASSWDSGSFYEQYF.

The rearrangement uses TRBV7-2 and TRBJ2-3; 13 bases are a match to TRBD2. The CDR3 is made up of 17 amino acids. Looked up from germline, CDR1 is SGHTA and CDR2 is FQGNSA. With 5 bases clipped from V and 2 bases from J, the junction kept 7 bases outside the gene matches. CDR3: CASSPKLAGGPTDTQYF. In DNA form, the CDR3 reads TGTGCCAGCAGCCCGAAACTAGCGGGGGGGCCCACAGATACGCAGTATTTT.

The chain has TRBV6-5 and TRBJ2-3, with D maybe TRBD1 (5 bases). CDR1 is MNHEY, CDR2 SVGAGI, per germline. The ends were cut back, 6 bases at V and 7 bases at J, with 20 bases in the middle. This CDR3 comprises 15 residues. CDR3 protein: CASRPSLGARNTQYF. CDR3 DNA sequence: TGTGCCAGCAGACCCTCTTTAGGGGCCCGAAATACGCAGTATTTT.

The rearrangement joins TRBV25-1 to TRBJ1-1, with TRBD1 identical over 10 bases. The length of the CDR3 is 13 residues. The J segment lost 7 bases and the V segment lost 6 bases, leaving 5 bases of the junction unmatched. From germline, CDR1 is MGHDK and CDR2 SYGVNS. CDR3 in DNA: TGTGCCAGCAGGGACAGGGGGGTTGGTGAAGCTTTCTTT. Amino acid sequence: CASRDRGVGEAFF.

The J gene is TRBJ2-7, the V gene TRBV18; 10 bases are a match to TRBD1. Germline V gives CDR1 KGHSH, CDR2 LQKENI. The CDR3 covers 14 residues. Germline trimming cut 6 bases from V and 4 bases from J; bases unmatched to any gene: 6. This CDR3 is CASSPTGGEYEQYF. CDR3 bases: TGTGCCAGCTCCCCGACAGGGGGCGAATACGAGCAGTACTTC.

The V call is TRBV6-1, the J call TRBJ2-7, with TRBD2 as a possible D gene (6 bases). Germline-derived CDR1 and CDR2 are MNHNS and SASEGT. V was trimmed by 6 bases and J by 3 bases, leaving 12 bases between them. The CDR3 consists of 13 residues. The CDR3 sequence: CASRRTGDYEQYF. CDR3 sequence (DNA): TGTGCCAGCAGGAGGACGGGAGACTACGAGCAGTACTTC.

The CDR3 nucleotides read TGTGCCTGGACAGGGGGCTACGAGCAGTACTTC. Translated: CAWTGGYEQYF. The V call is TRBV30, the J call TRBJ2-7, with 7 nucleotides matching TRBD1. The CDR3 runs 11 residues. The J segment lost 3 bases and the V segment lost 4 bases, leaving 0 bases of the junction unmatched. Looked up from germline, CDR1 is GTSNPN and CDR2 is SVGIG (reference sequence).

V usage is TRBV13 and J usage is TRBJ2-1; 8 positions agree with TRBD2. CDR1 PRHDT and CDR2 FYEKMQ come from the germline V gene (reference sequence). The V segment lost 7 bases and the J segment 4 bases; nucleotides outside the gene matches: 9. The CDR3 loop spans 15 amino acids. The CDR3 here is CASTHGGAGYNEQFF. The CDR3 coding sequence is TGTGCCAGCACCCACGGGGGGGCCGGTTACAATGAGCAGTTCTTC.

The chain combines TRBV10-3 with TRBJ1-3, with 9 positions matching TRBD1. Losses at the gene ends were 3 bases for V and 0 bases for J; bases not matched to a gene: 3. The germline CDR1 and CDR2 sequences are ENHRY and SYGVKD. The CDR3 runs 16 residues. The DNA for the CDR3 is TGTGCCATCAGTGATACAGGGGGCAGCTCTGGAAACACCATATATTTT. Its protein is CAISDTGGSSGNTIYF.

This clone was recorded a few times. V usage is TRBV2 and J usage is TRBJ1-2; 9 nucleotides match TRBD1. Germline assignment: CDR1 SNHLY and CDR2 FYNNEI. V gave up 7 bases and J gave up 5 bases; unmatched junction bases: 14. The CDR3 spans 16 residues. This CDR3 reads CASTRDREGFTYGYTF. The CDR3 nucleotides are TGTGCCAGCACCAGGGACAGGGAGGGTTTTACTTATGGCTACACCTTC.

The J gene is TRBJ2-6, the V gene TRBV5-1; no definite D call. Germline values: CDR1 SGHRS, CDR2 YFSETQ. The CDR3 extends over 15 amino acids. V lost 4 bases and J lost 1, with 9 bases in between. DNA for the CDR3: TGCGCCAGCAGCCTCCCACTTTCTGGGGCCAACGTCCTGACTTTC. Protein product: CASSLPLSGANVLTF.

V usage is TRBV5-1 and J usage is TRBJ2-7, with D tentatively TRBD1 (6 bases). V shed 4 bases and J shed 1 base, with 15 bases lying between them. The V gene's germline CDR1 is SGHRS and CDR2 YFSETQ. The CDR3 contains 15 residues. The CDR3 protein is CASSGSQGRSYEQYF. In DNA, the CDR3 is TGCGCCAGCAGCGGATCACAGGGCCGTTCCTACGAGCAGTACTTC.

This rearrangement joins TRBV9 to TRBJ1-2, with TRBD1 identical over 7 bases. The CDR3 has 14 amino acids. From germline, CDR1 is SGDLS and CDR2 YYNGEE. With 0 bases clipped from V and 6 bases from J, the junction kept 5 bases outside the gene matches. Here the CDR3 reads CASSVATTGNGYTF. The CDR3 region has the DNA TGTGCCAGCAGCGTAGCTACGACAGGGAATGGCTACACCTTC. The full variable domain, with the rest looked up from reference TRBV9 and TRBJ1-2, is DSGVTQTPKHLITATGQRVTLRCSPRSGDLSVYWYQQSLDQGLQFLIQYYNGEERAKGNILERFSAQQFPDLHSELNLSSLELGDSALYFCASSVATTGNGYTFGSGTRLTVV.

The V gene is TRBV7-9, the J gene TRBJ1-2; D call uncertain. Germline lookup yields CDR1 SEHNR and CDR2 FQNEAQ (reference sequence). The CDR3 totals 13 residues. V was pared by 2 bases and J by 8 bases, with 12 bases between. Written as DNA, the CDR3 is TGTGCCAGCAGCTTATGGGCTGAAACCGGCTACACCTTC. This sequence encodes CASSLWAETGYTF.

The chain combines TRBV9 with TRBJ1-3; perhaps TRBD1 as D (5 bases). The CDR3 is made up of 13 amino acids. V lost 6 bases to trimming and J lost 2 bases, with 9 bases between them. Germline-derived CDR1 and CDR2 are SGDLS and YYNGEE. The CDR3 sequence is CASNRGAGNTIYF. CDR3 in DNA: TGTGCCAGCAATAGGGGCGCTGGAAACACCATATATTTT.

The chain carries TRBV11-2 and TRBJ2-2; 7 bases match TRBD1. The CDR3 loop spans 18 amino acids. Germline trimming cut 5 bases from V and 3 bases from J; bases unmatched to any gene: 15. Germline V CDR1 and CDR2: SGHAT, FQNNGV. The CDR3 region is CASSPIVGTEGYTGELFF. CDR3 bases: TGTGCCAGCAGCCCGATAGTAGGGACAGAGGGTTACACCGGGGAGCTGTTTTTT. Using reference TRBV11-2 and TRBJ2-2 for the parts outside the CDR3, the full variable domain is EAGVAQSPRYKIIEKRQSVAFWCNPISGHATLYWYQQILGQGPKLLIQFQNNGVVDDSQLPKDRFSAERLKGVDSTLKIQPAKLEDSAVYLCASSPIVGTEGYTGELFFGEGSRLTVL.

This chain uses TRBV5-6 with TRBJ1-2; 9 nucleotides align to TRBD1. The CDR3 is 15 residues long. Germline CDR1 reads SGHDT; CDR2 reads YYEEEE. The V gene end was trimmed by 4 bases and the J gene end by 10 bases; junction bases not matched to a gene: 14. The CDR3 DNA reads TGTGCCAGCAGCCTGCTATTGACAGGGGGGGGGACCTACACCTTC. This translates into CASSLLLTGGGTYTF.

The rearrangement uses TRBV2 and TRBJ1-1; 9 bases agree with TRBD1. The CDR3 is made up of 15 amino acids. Germline CDR1 is SNHLY and CDR2 is FYNNEI. The J segment lost 1 base and the V segment lost 4 bases, leaving 4 bases of the junction unmatched. CDR3 coding DNA: TGTGCCAGCAGTGGGGACAGGGCTCAGAACACTGAAGCTTTCTTT. This gives the protein CASSGDRAQNTEAFF.

This clone was observed once. This chain joins TRBV11-3 and TRBJ1-1; tentative D call: TRBD1 (6 bases). V was clipped by 6 bases and J by 7 bases, with 15 bases between them. Per germline, CDR1 SGHNT and CDR2 YENEEA. This CDR3 comprises 13 residues. The CDR3 bases are TGTGCCAGCAGTTCCGATACAGGGAATGAAGCTTTCTTT. Protein sequence: CASSSDTGNEAFF. Full variable domain (outside the CDR3, taken from reference TRBV11-3 and TRBJ1-1): EAGVVQSPRYKIIEKKQPVAFWCNPISGHNTLYWYLQNLGQGPELLIRYENEEAVDDSQLPKDRFSAERLKGVDSTLKIQPAELGDSAVYLCASSSDTGNEAFFGQGTRLTVV.

The chain links TRBV5-1 to TRBJ2-1, with 11 bases fitting TRBD2. The J segment lost 7 bases and the V segment lost 5 bases, leaving 8 bases of the junction unmatched. This CDR3 is 15 amino acids long. The germline V gene encodes CDR1 SGHRS and CDR2 YFSETQ. The chain's CDR3 is CASRSLAGGGNEQFF. The DNA of the CDR3 is TGCGCCAGCAGAAGTCTAGCGGGGGGTGGGAATGAGCAGTTCTTC.